This T cell receptor (beta chain) is drawn from a study of cytomegalovirus exposure and HLA in healthy donors. As for the study in general: Out of 398 genotyped donors, about 80% belonged to the Caucasian-associated ancestry cluster.

PCR involved 60 Vbeta and 13 Jbeta primers. Using immunoSEQ multiplex PCR, the repertoire was profiled, and TCRdb retains in-frame clones only, with some absent. The listing records about 140,000 clones. The V end lost 8 bases, the J end lost 10 bases, and 18 bases lay between the germline ends. The germline V gene encodes CDR1 WSHSY and CDR2 SAAADI. This CDR3 has 14 amino acids. The sample consisted of PBMCs. This TCR was recovered from a young woman in good health and CMV-seronegative. This rearrangement joins TRBV10-2 to TRBJ1-6; D is undetermined. The CDR3 is CASRPGQSGSPLHF. In DNA form, the CDR3 reads TGCGCCAGCCGTCCTGGGCAATCGGGATCACCCCTCCACTTT.